Following are 25 T cell receptor beta chains from one sample sequenced in a study of T-cell memory formation after mild COVID-19. TCRdb passed the 5' RACE reads through MiXCR, listing each CDR3 protein once. Among about 430,000 distinct CDR3 sequences listed, approximately 24% were seen once. The sequencing input was PBMCs or a T cell subset sorted from them (not recorded which). These receptor sequences come from an adult woman who had mild COVID-19 (a few samples of this study predate the infection). Cell type and time point are not known.

The J gene is TRBJ1-5, the V gene TRBV4-2; no clear D gene. V gave up 1 base and J gave up 4 bases, with 11 bases separating them. In germline, CDR1 is LGHNA, CDR2 YNFKEQ. The CDR3 runs 15 residues. For the CDR3, the DNA is TGTGCCAGCAGCCAAGGCGAGTCGATTAATCAGCCCCAGCATTTT. Residues: CASSQGESINQPQHF.

V gene TRBV5-1 combines with J gene TRBJ2-7; 9 positions match TRBD2. This CDR3 contains 16 residues. Per the germline V gene, CDR1 is SGHRS and CDR2 is YFSETQ. Trimming removed 4 bases from V and 0 bases from J; junction bases left unmatched: 8. CDR3 nucleotide sequence: TGCGCCAGCAGCCCTGCGGGGGGGACCCTCTCCTACGAGCAGTACTTC. This gives the protein CASSPAGGTLSYEQYF.

The CDR3 protein is CSALSGPGGTEAFF. The DNA for the CDR3 is TGCAGTGCCCTTTCAGGGCCGGGGGGGACTGAAGCTTTCTTT. This chain uses TRBV20-1 with TRBJ1-1, with D possibly matching TRBD1 (5 bases). The CDR3 totals 14 residues. The V end was cut by 6 bases, the J end by 5 bases, with 19 bases between. Germline CDR1 is DFQATT and CDR2 is SNEGSKA (reference sequence).

This clonotype has just a few counts. The genes are TRBV20-1 and TRBJ1-6; the D is unclear. The germline gives CDR1 DFQATT, CDR2 SNEGSKA (reference sequence). The V end lost 0 bases, the J end lost 0 bases, and 12 bases lay between the germline ends. The CDR3 runs to 17 residues. In DNA, the CDR3 is TGCAGTGCTAGAGAAATCAGCAGGAGCTCCTATAATTCACCCCTCCACTTT. Translated: CSAREISRSSYNSPLHF.

This clonotype was counted only a few times. The V and J genes are TRBV6-2 or TRBV6-3 and TRBJ1-1; tentatively, D is TRBD1 (5 bases). Germline V gene sequence: CDR1 MNHEY, CDR2 SVGEGT. CDR3 length: 15 residues. V lost 6 bases and J lost 4, with 18 bases in between. CDR3 sequence: CASSPGEGLGTEAFF. The CDR3 region has the DNA TGTGCCAGCAGCCCGGGGGAGGGGCTGGGCACTGAAGCTTTCTTT.

The rearrangement links TRBV6-6 to TRBJ2-7; D may be TRBD1 (6 bases). The CDR3 contains 11 residues. Germline CDR1 MNHNY, CDR2 SVGAGI (reference sequence). The ends were cut back, 9 bases at V and 3 bases at J, with 9 bases in the middle. CDR3 DNA sequence: TGTGCCAGTCAGGGGAACTACGAGCAGTACTTC. This sequence encodes CASQGNYEQYF.

This clonotype has a handful of counts. V usage is TRBV29-1 and J usage is TRBJ1-1; TRBD1 might be the D (5 bases). CDR1 and CDR2 from the germline V gene are SQVTM and ANQGSEA. This CDR3 comprises 14 residues. V gave up 3 bases and J gave up 1 base, with 12 bases separating them. CDR3 amino acids: CSVDDSPSNTEAFF. The DNA of the CDR3 is TGCAGCGTTGATGACAGTCCCTCGAACACTGAAGCTTTCTTT.

This clonotype has just one count. The chain uses TRBV29-1 and TRBJ2-1, with D perhaps TRBD1 or TRBD2 (5 bases each). CDR3 size: 14 residues. CDR1 and CDR2 (germline): SQVTM, ANQGSEA. Trimming pared 7 bases from V and 2 bases from J, leaving 15 bases between. Written as DNA, the CDR3 is TGCAGCGCCAGAATTGGGGGTACCTACAATGAGCAGTTCTTC. Translating it yields CSARIGGTYNEQFF.

The J gene is TRBJ2-3, the V gene TRBV24-1; D is uncertain. Per the germline V gene, CDR1 is KGHDR and CDR2 is SFDVKD. V lost 3 bases and J 5 bases, leaving 14 bases between the germline ends. The CDR3 totals 15 residues. This CDR3 reads CATSDPRPAGDTQYF. CDR3 sequence (DNA): TGTGCCACCAGTGATCCCAGACCCGCAGGAGATACGCAGTATTTT.

This clonotype was counted between two and nine times. The V gene is TRBV7-9, the J gene TRBJ1-1; 8 bases map to TRBD1. Germline V lookup: CDR1 SEHNR, CDR2 FQNEAQ (reference sequence). This CDR3 contains 14 residues. V lost 3 bases and J lost 4; bases outside the gene matches: 4. The CDR3 DNA sequence: TGTGCCAGCAGCTTTGGAGACAGGGGCACTGAAGCTTTCTTT. This codes for CASSFGDRGTEAFF.

The chain has TRBV15 and TRBJ2-1; D gene ambiguous. V lost 0 bases and J 0 bases, leaving 12 bases between the germline ends. Germline V lookup: CDR1 LNHNV, CDR2 YYDKDF (reference sequence). CDR3 length: 17 residues. The CDR3 reads CATSRDRWISSYNEQFF. Written as DNA, the CDR3 is TGTGCCACCAGCAGAGATCGGTGGATTAGCTCCTACAATGAGCAGTTCTTC.

The chain couples TRBV5-1 to TRBJ1-1, with a tentative D call TRBD1 (5 bases). In germline, CDR1 is SGHRS, CDR2 YFSETQ. This CDR3 region has 13 residues. Between the trimmed V and J ends, which lost 3 bases and 3 bases, there was a span of 9 bases. Written as DNA, the CDR3 is TGCGCCAGCAGCTCGGGACCGTACACTGAAGCTTTCTTT. As protein: CASSSGPYTEAFF.

The chain is built from TRBV29-1 and TRBJ2-7; D remains ambiguous. In germline, CDR1 is SQVTM, CDR2 ANQGSEA. The CDR3 has 12 residues. Trimming left V 3 bases short and J 1 base short, with 7 bases between. CDR3 loop: CSVDTVSYEQYF. The CDR3 DNA reads TGCAGCGTTGACACGGTGTCCTACGAGCAGTACTTC.

The chain uses TRBV11-3 and TRBJ2-2, with D uncertain. Germline CDR1 reads SGHNT; CDR2 reads YENEEA. The CDR3 loop spans 13 amino acids. V was shortened by 0 bases and J by 5 bases, with 4 bases between the two germline ends. CDR3 region: CASSLDLTGELFF. The CDR3 DNA reads TGTGCCAGCAGCTTAGATTTAACCGGGGAGCTGTTTTTT. The full variable domain, with the rest looked up from reference TRBV11-3 and TRBJ2-2, is EAGVVQSPRYKIIEKKQPVAFWCNPISGHNTLYWYLQNLGQGPELLIRYENEEAVDDSQLPKDRFSAERLKGVDSTLKIQPAELGDSAVYLCASSLDLTGELFFGEGSRLTVL.

This chain links TRBV7-2 with TRBJ2-1; D unresolved. V lost 5 bases and J 4 bases, leaving 18 bases between the germline ends. CDR1 and CDR2 (germline): SGHTA, FQGNSA. The CDR3 is 16 amino acids. The DNA of the CDR3 is TGTGCCAGCAGCCTGGCCTCTAACCCCCTTTACAATGAGCAGTTCTTC. Residues: CASSLASNPLYNEQFF.

The chain joins TRBV7-8 to TRBJ2-3; TRBD2 agrees at 14 bases. The length of the CDR3 is 15 residues. With V trimmed by 4 bases and J by 7 bases, 4 bases remained unmatched. CDR1 is SGHVS, CDR2 FQNEAQ, per germline. The CDR3 coding sequence is TGTGCCAGCAGCTCCTGGACTAGCGGGGGGCATACGCAGTATTTT. Its protein is CASSSWTSGGHTQYF.

This sequence joins TRBV20-1 and TRBJ2-1, with 8 bases that match TRBD2. The germline V gene has CDR1 DFQATT and CDR2 SNEGSKA (reference sequence). The CDR3 is 13 residues long. CDR3 region: CTAAAGGYNEQFF. The CDR3, as DNA: TGCACTGCCGCCGCGGGGGGCTACAATGAGCAGTTCTTC.

This clonotype occurred many times. The J gene is TRBJ2-1, the V gene TRBV7-2; D may be TRBD1 (6 bases). Germline CDR1 and CDR2: SGHTA and FQGNSA. Trimming left V 3 bases short and J 2 bases short, with 11 bases between. The CDR3 runs 15 residues. The CDR3 sequence is CASSLGQGTYNEQFF. CDR3 bases: TGTGCCAGCAGCTTGGGGCAGGGGACCTACAATGAGCAGTTCTTC.

This chain links TRBV11-2 with TRBJ2-3; D not certain. Germline lookup yields CDR1 SGHAT and CDR2 FQNNGV. V was clipped by 2 bases and J by 5 bases, with 5 bases between them. The CDR3 extends over 12 amino acids. The chain's CDR3 is CASSLPVDTQYF. In nucleotides, the CDR3 is TGTGCCAGCAGCTTACCGGTAGATACGCAGTATTTT.

A few counts support this clonotype. The chain carries TRBV5-1 and TRBJ1-1; TRBD1 matches at 9 bases. The J segment lost 4 bases and the V segment lost 3 bases, leaving 16 bases of the junction unmatched. Germline V gene lookup returns CDR1 SGHRS and CDR2 YFSETQ. This CDR3 is 18 amino acids long. CDR3 sequence: CASSSLSGTGGSGTEAFF. The CDR3, as DNA: TGCGCCAGCAGCTCCCTGTCGGGTACAGGGGGCAGTGGCACTGAAGCTTTCTTT.

This sequence joins TRBV20-1 and TRBJ1-1, with a tentative D call TRBD1 (6 bases). The CDR3 runs to 18 residues. CDR1 DFQATT and CDR2 SNEGSKA come from the germline V gene (reference sequence). Trimming removed 3 bases from V and 1 base from J, with 24 bases in between. CDR3: CSASRYISGAYQNTEAFF. The CDR3, as DNA: TGCAGTGCTAGCCGTTACATCTCAGGGGCATACCAGAACACTGAAGCTTTCTTT.

This clonotype was recorded once. The chain links TRBV6-6 to TRBJ1-1, with TRBD1 matching over 7 bases. Germline V lookup: CDR1 MNHNY, CDR2 SVGAGI (reference sequence). J was trimmed by 0 bases and V by 6 bases; bases with no gene match: 4. The CDR3 covers 14 residues. The CDR3 DNA follows: TGTGCCAGCAGGGCGGGACAGATGAACACTGAAGCTTTCTTT. Amino acids: CASRAGQMNTEAFF.

The chain is built from TRBV14 and TRBJ2-5, with 7 bases matching TRBD1. CDR3 length equals 16 residues. V was pared by 0 bases and J by 2 bases, with 6 bases of the junction left unmatched. Germline CDR1 is SGHDN and CDR2 is FVKESK. The CDR3 sequence is CASSQDLGTVQETQYF. The CDR3 DNA sequence: TGTGCCAGCAGCCAAGATCTGGGGACAGTGCAAGAGACCCAGTACTTC.

This clonotype was observed many times. The chain joins TRBV30 to TRBJ1-2; D may be TRBD1 (5 bases). CDR3 length: 13 residues. Trimming took off 3 bases at V and 2 bases at J, with 10 bases between the two ends. Germline CDR1 and CDR2: GTSNPN and SVGIG (reference sequence). This CDR3 reads CAWRRGDNYGYTF. DNA for the CDR3: TGTGCCTGGAGAAGGGGCGACAACTATGGCTACACCTTC. Variable domain in full (rest from reference TRBV30 and TRBJ1-2): SQTIHQWPATLVQPVGSPLSLECTVEGTSNPNLYWYRQAAGRGLQLLFYSVGIGQISSEVPQNLSASRPQDRQFILSSKKLLLSDSGFYLCAWRRGDNYGYTFGSGTRLTVV.

The chain is built from TRBV2 and TRBJ2-4; 12 bases line up with TRBD1. This CDR3 contains 17 residues. V lost 4 bases and J lost 6; bases outside the gene matches: 10. CDR1 and CDR2 from the germline V gene are SNHLY and FYNNEI. Written as DNA, the CDR3 is TGTGCCAGCAGTGTAAACAGGGACAGGGGGCTCGGAAACATTCAGTACTTC. It codes for CASSVNRDRGLGNIQYF.